Shown below are 24 T cell receptor beta chains from a single sample sequenced in a study of cytomegalovirus exposure and HLA in healthy donors (dated by TCRdb to the late 2010s). The method was the immunoSEQ multiplex PCR assay. The multiplex PCR relied on a mix of 60 forward primers for TCR Vbeta segments and 13 reverse primers for TCR Jbeta segments. TCRdb carries this immuneACCESS record with in-frame sequences only. Its versions omit some clonotypes, under half of them owing to an unresolved V gene in the studies checked, with the rest unexplained. In all, the sample holds about 98,000 clones, and about 70% of those were seen once. The leading ten clones occupy 1.2% of the sample. The sample was PBMCs. These receptor sequences come from a female donor in good health and CMV-seronegative.

This clone was detected a few times. The chain uses TRBV4-1 and TRBJ2-2, with 8 bases lining up with TRBD1. Germline V gene sequence: CDR1 MGHRA, CDR2 YSYEKL. Trimming cost V 3 bases and J 3 bases; bases outside gene matches: 6. This CDR3 spans 16 amino acids. The CDR3 region has the DNA TGCGCCAGCAGCCATTCAGGGGGCAAGGACACCGGGGAGCTGTTTTTT. Its protein is CASSHSGGKDTGELFF.

This chain joins TRBV6-5 and TRBJ1-2, with 8 bases that match TRBD1. The V segment lost 4 bases and the J segment 5 bases; nucleotides outside the gene matches: 12. The CDR3 has 16 residues. CDR1 and CDR2 (germline): MNHEY, SVGAGI. CDR3 DNA: TGTGCCAGCAGTTCCACGAGGTCAGGGGGCTCTTATGGCTACACCTTC. Translation gives CASSSTRSGGSYGYTF.

The rearrangement joins TRBV19 to TRBJ1-1, with 9 bases that match TRBD1. V shed 4 bases, J shed 4 bases, and the junction held 1 base outside the gene matches. CDR1 is LNHDA and CDR2 is SQIVND in the germline V gene (reference sequence). The CDR3 sequence is 13 residues long. The CDR3 sequence: CASSNRGPTEAFF. The CDR3 bases are TGTGCCAGTAGTAACAGGGGGCCCACTGAAGCTTTCTTT.

The chain joins TRBV7-3 to TRBJ2-2; D is possibly TRBD1 (5 bases). Trimming took off 3 bases at V and 2 bases at J, with 13 bases between the two ends. This CDR3 spans 16 amino acids. CDR1 and CDR2 from the germline V gene are SGHTA and FQGTGA. CDR3 in amino acids: CASSLIWTPNTGELFF. Here the CDR3 DNA reads TGTGCCAGCAGCTTGATCTGGACACCTAACACCGGGGAGCTGTTTTTT.

V gene TRBV7-9 combines with J gene TRBJ1-4; 7 bases are shared with TRBD1. The length of the CDR3 is 16 residues. Per germline, CDR1 SEHNR and CDR2 FQNEAQ (reference sequence). With 5 bases clipped from V and 5 bases from J, the junction kept 11 bases outside the gene matches. This CDR3 is CASSAPTGQTNEKLFF. CDR3 coding DNA: TGTGCCAGCAGCGCCCCGACAGGGCAGACGAATGAAAAACTGTTTTTT. Looking up the rest from reference TRBV7-9 and TRBJ1-4 gives the full variable domain: DTGVSQNPRHKITKRGQNVTFRCDPISEHNRLYWYRQTLGQGPEFLTYFQNEAQLEKSRLLSDRFSAERPKGSFSTLEIQRTEQGDSAMYLCASSAPTGQTNEKLFFGSGTQLSVL.

This clone showed up just once. The CDR3 loop reads CASSPGHLTYEQYF. CDR3 in DNA: TGTGCCAGCAGTCCCGGACACCTTACCTACGAGCAGTACTTC. This chain joins TRBV6-1 and TRBJ2-7, with a tentative D call TRBD1 (5 bases). Germline V gene sequence: CDR1 MNHNS, CDR2 SASEGT. The V and J ends lost 5 bases and 2 bases respectively, with 13 bases between them. The CDR3 is 14 residues long.

The J gene is TRBJ1-1, the V gene TRBV6-5; 8 bases align to TRBD1. CDR1 MNHEY and CDR2 SVGAGI come from the germline V gene. CDR3 length: 15 residues. The ends lost 2 bases at V and 5 bases at J; junction bases unmatched: 7. The CDR3 DNA reads TGTGCCAGCAGTTACGACCAGGGGGCTCGGACTGAAGCTTTCTTT. It codes for CASSYDQGARTEAFF.

The chain recombines TRBV10-3 with TRBJ1-3; no clear D gene. Looked up from germline, CDR1 is ENHRY and CDR2 is SYGVKD. The CDR3 consists of 13 residues. Deletions cut 5 bases from V and 0 bases from J, with 5 bases between. The CDR3 DNA follows: TGTGCCATCAGTATCAACTCTGGAAACACCATATATTTT. This codes for CAISINSGNTIYF.

The chain has TRBV5-6 and TRBJ2-7; D is perhaps TRBD1 (5 bases). The CDR3 covers 19 residues. V lost 1 base, J lost 0 bases, and 23 bases lay in between. Germline values: CDR1 SGHDT, CDR2 YYEEEE. CDR3 in DNA: TGTGCCAGCAGCTTGTGGTTAGATCAAGGTATGGGGCTCTCCTACGAGCAGTACTTC. As protein: CASSLWLDQGMGLSYEQYF. The complete variable domain, with remaining parts taken from reference TRBV5-6 and TRBJ2-7, reads DAGVTQSPTHLIKTRGQQVTLRCSPKSGHDTVSWYQQALGQGPQFIFQYYEEEERQRGNFPDRFSGHQFPNYSSELNVNALLLGDSALYLCASSLWLDQGMGLSYEQYFGPGTRLTVT.

The chain uses TRBV7-8 and TRBJ2-7; 9 bases fit TRBD1. The germline gives CDR1 SGHVS, CDR2 FQNEAQ. J lost 1 base, V lost 5 bases, and 12 bases had no gene match. The CDR3 totals 17 residues. The CDR3 protein is CASSLNRPGQGSYEQYF. The CDR3 DNA follows: TGTGCCAGCAGCCTCAATCGACCGGGACAGGGATCCTACGAGCAGTACTTC.

Only a few counts were recorded for this clone. This sequence joins TRBV7-8 and TRBJ2-2; D is unresolved. This CDR3 is 13 amino acids long. Germline V gene data show CDR1 as SGHVS and CDR2 as FQNEAQ. Trimming pared 4 bases from V and 5 bases from J, leaving 8 bases between. The CDR3 loop is CASSSRRTGELFF. DNA of the CDR3: TGTGCCAGCAGCTCCCGTCGGACCGGGGAGCTGTTTTTT. The whole variable domain, remainder taken from reference TRBV7-8 and TRBJ2-2, is GAGVSQSPRYKVAKRGQDVALRCDPISGHVSLFWYQQALGQGPEFLTYFQNEAQLDKSGLPSDRFFAERPEGSVSTLKIQRTQQEDSAVYLCASSSRRTGELFFGEGSRLTVL.

The CDR3 is CSILSGTGGQETQYF. The CDR3, as DNA: TGCAGCATCCTCTCCGGGACAGGGGGCCAAGAGACCCAGTACTTC. The chain combines TRBV29-1 with TRBJ2-5, with 11 bases fitting TRBD1. The CDR3 consists of 15 residues. V was clipped by 8 bases and J by 1 base; unmatched bases: 9. Germline CDR1 is SQVTM and CDR2 is ANQGSEA.

This clone was observed a handful of times. V gene TRBV15 combines with J gene TRBJ2-7; 13 nucleotides agree with TRBD2. The CDR3 is made up of 16 amino acids. Germline-derived CDR1 and CDR2 are LNHNV and YYDKDF (reference sequence). V shed 5 bases, J shed 2 bases, and the junction held 6 bases outside the gene matches. CDR3: CATSAAGTSGTYEQYF. The CDR3 DNA reads TGTGCCACCAGCGCCGCGGGGACTAGCGGGACCTACGAGCAGTACTTC.

The chain employs TRBV4-1 and TRBJ2-1; 12 nucleotides align to TRBD2. Unmatched junction bases numbered 19, after V lost 2 bases and J lost 8 bases. There are 20 residues in the CDR3. Looked up from germline, CDR1 is MGHRA and CDR2 is YSYEKL. In DNA form, the CDR3 reads TGCGCCAGCAGCCAAACTCGTTTGGGACTAGCGGGTCTGGGGCGGTATGAGCAGTTCTTC. Encoded protein: CASSQTRLGLAGLGRYEQFF.

This rearrangement joins TRBV19 to TRBJ1-1; 7 bases line up with TRBD1. The length of the CDR3 is 14 residues. Germline loops: CDR1 LNHDA, CDR2 SQIVND (reference sequence). The junction had 1 base not matched to a gene; V was cut back by 2 bases and J by 1 base. This CDR3 reads CASSINRGNTEAFF. The CDR3 nucleotides read TGTGCCAGTAGTATAAACAGGGGGAACACTGAAGCTTTCTTT. The whole variable domain, filled in from reference TRBV19 and TRBJ1-1, reads DGGITQSPKYLFRKEGQNVTLSCEQNLNHDAMYWYRQDPGQGLRLIYYSQIVNDFQKGDIAEGYSVSREKKESFPLTVTSAQKNPTAFYLCASSINRGNTEAFFGQGTRLTVV.

The chain links TRBV29-1 to TRBJ2-3, with 12 bases lining up with TRBD2. In germline, CDR1 is SQVTM, CDR2 ANQGSEA. There are 15 residues in the CDR3. The trim removed 6 bases at V and 3 bases at J, leaving 7 bases unmatched. The CDR3 nucleotides read TGCAGCGTGCGACTAGCGGGAGATCTTACAGATACGCAGTATTTT. It specifies CSVRLAGDLTDTQYF.

The rearrangement uses TRBV28 and TRBJ1-5; D gene ambiguous. With 7 bases removed from V and 0 bases from J, the gap between germline ends came to 10 bases. Germline V gene lookup returns CDR1 MDHEN and CDR2 SYDVKM. CDR3 length equals 14 residues. The DNA of the CDR3 is TGTGCCAGCACTTGGAGCTATAGCAATCAGCCCCAGCATTTT. It yields the protein CASTWSYSNQPQHF.

The rearrangement joins TRBV28 to TRBJ1-5; D gene uncertain. V was clipped by 2 bases and J by 5 bases, with 10 bases between them. CDR3 length: 14 residues. Germline V gene data show CDR1 as MDHEN and CDR2 as SYDVKM. This CDR3 reads CASSLRTLDQPQHF. The CDR3 nucleotides are TGTGCCAGCAGTTTACGGACTCTTGATCAGCCCCAGCATTTT.

The chain couples TRBV2 to TRBJ2-1; 8 nucleotides match TRBD2. V trimming: 8 bases; J trimming: 9 bases; junction bases outside the gene matches: 15. Germline CDR1 reads SNHLY; CDR2 reads FYNNEI. The CDR3 spans 15 residues. The CDR3 reads CASVSGDREVSEQFF. Written as DNA, the CDR3 is TGTGCCAGCGTTAGCGGGGACCGGGAGGTCAGTGAGCAGTTCTTC.

The V and J genes are TRBV5-1 and TRBJ2-3, with D possibly TRBD2 on 5 matching bases. Trimming removed 0 bases from V and 0 bases from J, with 11 bases in between. The CDR3 runs 16 residues. Germline assignment: CDR1 SGHRS and CDR2 YFSETQ. DNA of the CDR3: TGCGCCAGCAGCTTGGAGGGCAGACTAAGCACAGATACGCAGTATTTT. Amino acid sequence: CASSLEGRLSTDTQYF.

The chain recombines TRBV7-9 with TRBJ1-4, with 10 nucleotides matching TRBD1. Germline CDR1 SEHNR, CDR2 FQNEAQ (reference sequence). This CDR3 is built from 18 residues. The trim removed 5 bases at V and 8 bases at J, leaving 17 bases unmatched. CDR3 sequence: CASSDRAPLGQGGEKLFF. CDR3 sequence (DNA): TGTGCCAGCAGCGATAGGGCCCCGCTCGGACAGGGGGGGGAAAAACTGTTTTTT.

The chain joins TRBV7-2 to TRBJ2-2; D possibly corresponds to TRBD2 (6 bases). Germline loops: CDR1 SGHTA, CDR2 FQGNSA. The CDR3 has 13 residues. V lost 3 bases, J lost 6 bases, and 8 bases lay in between. This chain's CDR3 is CASSFWGAGELFF. As DNA, the CDR3 is TGTGCCAGCAGCTTTTGGGGGGCCGGGGAGCTGTTTTTT.

The chain uses TRBV6-4 and TRBJ1-2, with a tentative D call TRBD1 (6 bases). Germline loops: CDR1 MRHNA, CDR2 SNTAGT. This CDR3 contains 15 residues. The V end lost 3 bases, the J end lost 4 bases, and 15 bases lay between the germline ends. The CDR3 DNA reads as TGTGCCAGCAGTGAACTTGACAGGAGACTCTATGGCTACACCTTC. Protein: CASSELDRRLYGYTF.

The chain employs TRBV11-1 and TRBJ2-5; 13 bases align to TRBD2. Germline values: CDR1 SGHAT, CDR2 FQDESV (reference sequence). This CDR3 contains 16 residues. Trimming took 5 bases from V and 2 from J; bases not matched to a gene: 5. CDR3 in DNA: TGTGCCAGCAGCGAAGGGACTAGCGGGAAGCAAGAGACCCAGTACTTC. It translates to CASSEGTSGKQETQYF.